The clone carrying this T cell receptor beta chain was seen more than once but under ten times. A second PCR, run for about 7 to 12 cycles, used a sample-barcoded 5' primer plus a J-beta primer mix. TCRdb analysed the 5' RACE reads with MiXCR anew, one entry per CDR3 protein. The repertoire consists of 800,000 to 1,300,000 distinct CDR3 sequences, with roughly a quarter occurring once and the leading ten covering about 0.72%. The germline V gene has CDR1 DFQATT and CDR2 SNEGSKA (reference sequence). The CDR3 consists of 13 residues. V was clipped by 2 bases and J by 3 bases; unmatched bases: 3. This sample was included in a study of blood T cells in healthy people across ages. The same specimen was also included in a second study, on T cells of mothers and their children.

The chain has TRBV20-1 and TRBJ2-7; TRBD1 aligns across 8 bases. The TCR comes from a girl aged 2 to 10 in good health. The sample taken for sequencing was blood. CDR3 sequence: CSARRTGGYEQYF. CDR3 coding DNA: TGCAGTGCTAGACGCACAGGGGGCTACGAGCAGTACTTC.